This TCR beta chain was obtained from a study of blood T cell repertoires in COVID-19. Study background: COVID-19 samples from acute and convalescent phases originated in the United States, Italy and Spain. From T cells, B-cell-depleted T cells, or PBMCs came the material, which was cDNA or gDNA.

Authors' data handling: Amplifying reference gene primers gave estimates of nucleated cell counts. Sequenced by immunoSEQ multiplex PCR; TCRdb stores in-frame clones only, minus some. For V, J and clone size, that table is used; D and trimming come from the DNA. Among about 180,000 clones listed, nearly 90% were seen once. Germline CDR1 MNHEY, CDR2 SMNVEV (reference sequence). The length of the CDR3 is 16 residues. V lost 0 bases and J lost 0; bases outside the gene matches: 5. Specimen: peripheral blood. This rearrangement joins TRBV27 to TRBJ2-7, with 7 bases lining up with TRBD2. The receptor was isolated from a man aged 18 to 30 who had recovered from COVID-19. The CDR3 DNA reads TGTGCCAGCAGTTTATCGGGCCCGGGAGGCTCCTACGAGCAGTACTTC. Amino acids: CASSLSGPGGSYEQYF.